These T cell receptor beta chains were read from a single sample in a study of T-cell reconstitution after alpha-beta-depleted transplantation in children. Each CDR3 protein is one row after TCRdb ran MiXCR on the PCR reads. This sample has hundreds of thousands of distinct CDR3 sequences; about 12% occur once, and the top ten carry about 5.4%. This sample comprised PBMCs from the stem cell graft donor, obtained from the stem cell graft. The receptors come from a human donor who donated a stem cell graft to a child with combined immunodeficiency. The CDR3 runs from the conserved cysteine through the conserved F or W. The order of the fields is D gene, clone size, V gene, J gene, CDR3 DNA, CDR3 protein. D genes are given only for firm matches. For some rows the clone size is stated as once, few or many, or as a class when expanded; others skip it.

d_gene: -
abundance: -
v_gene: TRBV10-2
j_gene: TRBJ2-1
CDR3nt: TGCGCCAGTTGCCGGGATAGGCCCTACAATGAGCAGTTCTTC
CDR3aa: CASCRDRPYNEQFF

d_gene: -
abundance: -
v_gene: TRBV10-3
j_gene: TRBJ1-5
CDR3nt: TGTGCCATCACTGAGTATAGCAATCAGCCCCAGCATTTT
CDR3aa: CAITEYSNQPQHF

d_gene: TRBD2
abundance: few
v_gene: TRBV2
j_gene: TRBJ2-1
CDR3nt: TGTGCCAGCTTGCTAGCGGGGGGTGAGCAGTTCTTC
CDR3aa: CASLLAGGEQFF

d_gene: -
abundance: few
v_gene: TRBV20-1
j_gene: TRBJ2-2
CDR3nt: TGCAGTGCTAGGGAATTAGGCACCGGGGAGCTGTTTTTT
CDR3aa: CSARELGTGELFF

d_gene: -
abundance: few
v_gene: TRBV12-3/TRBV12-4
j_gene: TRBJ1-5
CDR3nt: TGTGCCAGCAGTTTAGCGCAGAGGGGGGGTCAGCCCCAGCATTTT
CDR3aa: CASSLAQRGGQPQHF

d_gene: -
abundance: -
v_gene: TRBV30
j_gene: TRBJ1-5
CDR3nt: TGTGCCTGGAGTCGAGAGCTGAATCAGCCCCAGCATTTT
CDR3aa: CAWSRELNQPQHF

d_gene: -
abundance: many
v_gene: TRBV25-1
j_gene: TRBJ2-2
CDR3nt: TGTGCCAGCAGTGAATATTTCCCCAGAAGGAACACCGGGGAGCTGTTTTTT
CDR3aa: CASSEYFPRRNTGELFF

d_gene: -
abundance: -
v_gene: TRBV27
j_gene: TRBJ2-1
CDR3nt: TGTGCCAGCAGTTTATCGTCCGGCAGTCCCTACCACAATGAGCAGTTCTTC
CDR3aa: CASSLSSGSPYHNEQFF

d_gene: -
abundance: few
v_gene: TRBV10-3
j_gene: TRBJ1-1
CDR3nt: TGTGCCATCAGCCCGATCGGGAACACTGAAGCTTTCTTT
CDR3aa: CAISPIGNTEAFF

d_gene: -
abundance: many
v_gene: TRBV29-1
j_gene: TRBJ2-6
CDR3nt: TGCAGCGTTGTTACTGTCCCACAGGGGGCCAACGTCCTGACTTTC
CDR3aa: CSVVTVPQGANVLTF

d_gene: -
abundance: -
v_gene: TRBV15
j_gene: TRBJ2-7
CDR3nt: TGTGCCACCAGCAGAGTAAAGGCAAAACGCTACGAGCAGTACTTC
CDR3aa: CATSRVKAKRYEQYF

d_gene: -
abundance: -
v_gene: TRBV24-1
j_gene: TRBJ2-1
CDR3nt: TGTGCCACCAGTGATTCCCCAGGGGAAAATGAGCAGTTCTTC
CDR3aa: CATSDSPGENEQFF

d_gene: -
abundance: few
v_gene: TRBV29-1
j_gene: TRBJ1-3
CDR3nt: TGCAGCGTTGAAAACGCGGGGGTCTCTGGAAACACCATATATTTT
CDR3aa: CSVENAGVSGNTIYF

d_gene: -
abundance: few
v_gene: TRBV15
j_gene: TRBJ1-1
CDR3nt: TGTGCCACCAGCAGAGATCGAGGGGACACTGAAGCTTTCTTT
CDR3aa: CATSRDRGDTEAFF

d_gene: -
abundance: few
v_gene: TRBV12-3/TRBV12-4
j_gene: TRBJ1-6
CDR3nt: TGTGCCAGCGGGAGCTCCTATAATTCACCCCTCCACTTT
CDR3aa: CASGSSYNSPLHF

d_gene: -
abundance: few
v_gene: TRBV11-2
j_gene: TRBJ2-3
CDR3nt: TGTGCCAGCAGCCGCGGGGACAGCCCCACAGATACGCAGTATTTT
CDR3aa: CASSRGDSPTDTQYF

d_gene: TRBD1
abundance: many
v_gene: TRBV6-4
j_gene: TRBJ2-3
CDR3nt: TGTGCCAGCAGTGAGGCGGCGGGACAGGGGGCAGATACGCAGTATTTT
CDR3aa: CASSEAAGQGADTQYF

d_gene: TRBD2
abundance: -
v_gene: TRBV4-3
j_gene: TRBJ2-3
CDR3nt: TGCGCCAGCAGCCAAATTACAACCGGGGGGGCAGATACGCAGTATTTT
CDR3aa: CASSQITTGGADTQYF

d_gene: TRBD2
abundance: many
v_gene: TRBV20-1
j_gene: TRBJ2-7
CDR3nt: TGCAGTGCTAGCCCCAGCGGGAGTAGCGGCGAGCAGTACTTC
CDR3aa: CSASPSGSSGEQYF

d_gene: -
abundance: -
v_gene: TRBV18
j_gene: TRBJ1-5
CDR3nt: TGTGCCAGCTCACCACCGGGTGGGAATCAGCCCCAGCATTTT
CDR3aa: CASSPPGGNQPQHF